The subject of this entry is one T cell receptor beta chain. The authors divided CD4+ cells into CD45RA+ naive and CD45RA-negative memory subsets. The entry originates in a study of shared clonotypes between healthy human individuals. Study at large: Per donor, CD8 memory used one plate, CD8 naive used two, CD4 memory used three and CD4 naive used three.

Germline trimming cut 5 bases from V and 5 bases from J; bases unmatched to any gene: 7. This CDR3 is 16 amino acids long. The germline V gene encodes CDR1 MDHEN and CDR2 SYDVKM. Libraries were prepared by immunoSEQ multiplex PCR; TCRdb keeps only in-frame clonotypes and omits some of them. The sample contains about 1,500,000 clones, around 97% of which appear only once. The sequence derives from a man between 25 and 39 years old in good health. This chain connects TRBV28 to TRBJ2-3; 13 nucleotides line up with TRBD2. Sequencing was carried out using naive CD4+ T cells sorted from blood. Described subset: CD45RA+ positively selected. CDR3 region: CASSPGLAGEVDTQYF. In nucleotides, the CDR3 is TGTGCCAGCAGTCCTGGACTAGCGGGAGAAGTAGATACGCAGTATTTT.